Described below is a single T cell receptor beta chain sequence and its context. The antigen is not known. This sample stems from a study of blood T cells in healthy people across ages. CDR1 and CDR2 from the germline V gene are SGHTA and FQGNSA. This CDR3 region has 12 residues. General study points: With donor CMV status unknown, expanded clonotype changes were possibly confounded. Age advanced and TCR beta diversity per million T cells fell, roughly linearly.

A second PCR, run for about 7 to 11 cycles, used a sample-barcoded 5' primer plus a J-beta primer mix. MiXCR, applied by TCRdb to the 5' RACE reads, yields one record per CDR3 protein. The top ten hold about two fifths of the sample, which has about 640,000 distinct CDR3 sequences, about 53% seen once. This chain uses TRBV7-2 with TRBJ2-4, with D possibly matching TRBD2 (5 bases). The J call may be mistaken, given a closer DNA end match to TRBJ2-7. This receptor was identified in a man aged 55 to 70 in good health. Sequenced input: blood. CDR3 region: CARSQSGFEQYF. The CDR3 DNA reads as TGTGCCAGAAGCCAATCGGGGTTCGAGCAGTACTTC.